This T cell receptor (beta chain) stems from a study of cytomegalovirus exposure and HLA in healthy donors. Study-level points and caveats: The study recorded about 150 TCR beta chains that were cytomegalovirus-associated. Immune exposure information comprised only CMV serostatus.

Regarding this clone: Its antigen is not identified.

The PCR was carried out with 60 Vbeta primers and 13 Jbeta primers. In the original workflow: In a later analysis, around 11 million of 65 million to 90 million unique beta chains occurred in at least two donors. Clones were sequenced by immunoSEQ multiplex PCR, and TCRdb holds only the in-frame ones, with some missing. That table gives V, J and clone size, and the DNA gave D and trimming. The sample gives under 150,000 clones, over 55% of which show up once; about 8.6% is in the top ten. Germline assignment: CDR1 MNHEY and CDR2 SMNVEV (reference sequence). This CDR3 is 13 amino acids long. V shed 7 bases and J shed 4 bases, with 11 bases lying between them.

This chain links TRBV27 with TRBJ1-3; maybe TRBD1 (6 bases). The sample comprised PBMCs. This receptor was identified in a man aged 18 to 29 in good health and CMV-seropositive. The CDR3 spells CASKQGAGNTIYF. For the CDR3, the DNA is TGTGCCAGCAAACAGGGAGCAGGAAACACCATATATTTT.